Given below is one T cell receptor beta chain in context. The data are from a study of shared clonotypes between healthy human individuals. Method: immunoSEQ multiplex PCR; TCRdb's copy keeps in-frame clones and lacks some. The sample lists more than 2 million clones; 85% to 95% were seen once. Germline CDR1 is MDHEN and CDR2 is SYDVKM. The CDR3 is 15 residues long. Trimming took off 6 bases at V and 1 base at J, with 15 bases between the two ends. What was sequenced was naive CD4+ T cells sorted from blood. The subset was: CD45RA+ positively selected. The clonotype comes from a man aged 18-30 years in good health. V gene TRBV28 combines with J gene TRBJ2-5; weak D call: TRBD2 (6 bases). The CDR3 DNA reads as TGTGCCAGCAGCTATGCCCAGGGACTCCAAGAGACCCAGTACTTC. Translating it yields CASSYAQGLQETQYF.